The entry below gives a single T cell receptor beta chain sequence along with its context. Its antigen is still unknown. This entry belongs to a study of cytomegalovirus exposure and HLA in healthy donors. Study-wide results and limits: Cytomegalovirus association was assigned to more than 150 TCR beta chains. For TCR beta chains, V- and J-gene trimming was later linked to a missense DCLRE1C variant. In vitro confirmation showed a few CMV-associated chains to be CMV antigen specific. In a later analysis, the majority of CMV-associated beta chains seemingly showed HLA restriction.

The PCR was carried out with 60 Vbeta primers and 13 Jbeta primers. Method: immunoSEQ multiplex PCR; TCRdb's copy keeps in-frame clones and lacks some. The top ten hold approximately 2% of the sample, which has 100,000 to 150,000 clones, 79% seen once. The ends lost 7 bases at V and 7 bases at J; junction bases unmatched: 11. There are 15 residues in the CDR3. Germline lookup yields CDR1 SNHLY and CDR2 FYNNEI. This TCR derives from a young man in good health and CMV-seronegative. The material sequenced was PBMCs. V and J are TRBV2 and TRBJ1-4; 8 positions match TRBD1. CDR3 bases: TGTGCCAGCACCCGGGGCACAGGGGGACCTGAAAAACTGTTTTTT. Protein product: CASTRGTGGPEKLFF.